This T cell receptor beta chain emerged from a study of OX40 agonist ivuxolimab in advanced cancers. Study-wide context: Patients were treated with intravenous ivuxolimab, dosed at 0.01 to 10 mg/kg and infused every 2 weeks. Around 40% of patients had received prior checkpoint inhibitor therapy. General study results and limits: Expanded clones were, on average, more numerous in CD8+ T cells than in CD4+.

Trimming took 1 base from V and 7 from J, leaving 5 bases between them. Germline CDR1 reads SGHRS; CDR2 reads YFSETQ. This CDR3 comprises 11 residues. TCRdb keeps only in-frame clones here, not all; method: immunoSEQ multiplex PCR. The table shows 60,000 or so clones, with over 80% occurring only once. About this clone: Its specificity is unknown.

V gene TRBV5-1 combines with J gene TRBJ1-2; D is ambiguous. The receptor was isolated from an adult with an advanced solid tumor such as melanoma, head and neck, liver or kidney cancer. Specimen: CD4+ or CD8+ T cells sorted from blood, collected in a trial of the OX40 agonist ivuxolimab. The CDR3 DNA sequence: TGCGCCAGCAGCTTGTCGGCTGGCTACACCTTC. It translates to CASSLSAGYTF.